This TCR beta chain was found in a study of regulatory T cells in long-lasting Graves disease. Study-level findings and limits: Relative to newly diagnosed Graves' patients, persistent ones had lower TCR diversity.

At least ten counts were recorded for this clonotype. Its antigen is unidentified. Arm-PCR of CDR3 regions and iRepertoire HTBI primers were the basis on which TCR beta libraries were built. Each CDR3 protein gets one entry after TCRdb re-called the multiplex PCR reads with MiXCR. Counted here are some 220,000 distinct CDR3 sequences, around a fifth occurring once; the ten biggest clones make up about 10%. CDR3 length equals 14 residues. CDR1 KGHSH and CDR2 LQKENI come from the germline V gene. V was pared by 0 bases and J by 3 bases, with 9 bases between. This sample's time point: newly diagnosed GD, antithyroid drugs for less than 3 months. Making the TCR library involved RNA that had been extracted from PBMCs. The collection involved drawing roughly 9.1 milliliters of peripheral blood into EDTA tubes. These data were also filed under a second study, of T cells in Graves' hyperthyroidism and ophthalmopathy. As that study records: Exclusion followed for patients with uncontrolled infection, other autoimmune disease, pregnancy or lactation.

The V and J genes are TRBV18 and TRBJ2-7; unclear D gene. This TCR was recovered from a woman aged 25 to 39 with Graves disease. The source material was peripheral blood mononuclear cells (PBMCs), sampled at new diagnosis, from a patient treated with antithyroid drugs. The CDR3 nucleotides read TGTGCCAGCTCACCACCGGCAGCTTTCTACGAGCAGTACTTC. It codes for CASSPPAAFYEQYF.